Detailed here is one T cell receptor (beta chain). This sample stems from a study of blood T cell repertoires in COVID-19. Original processing notes: From reference gene primer amplification, estimates of nucleated cell counts were derived. Repertoires were generated with immunoSEQ multiplex PCR, while TCRdb's copy carries only in-frame clones and drops some. V and J calls and clone size are those listed in that table; D and trimming were worked out from the DNA. Of about 68,000 clones listed, 83% are singletons. CDR3 length: 17 residues. V was cut by 11 bases and J by 1 base, with 26 bases left in between. In germline, CDR1 is LNHDA, CDR2 SQIVND (reference sequence).

The chain joins TRBV19 to TRBJ1-1; possibly TRBD1 for D (5 bases). The specimen sequenced was peripheral blood. The sequence was obtained from a man aged 80 or over with acute or convalescent COVID-19. CDR3 protein: CAPRIPGGGLGNTEAFF. The CDR3 bases are TGTGCCCCTAGGATCCCGGGGGGGGGACTCGGGAACACTGAAGCTTTCTTT.